Listed below are T cell receptor beta chains from one sample, sequenced in a study of cytomegalovirus exposure and HLA in healthy donors. This table comes from immunoSEQ multiplex PCR, and its TCRdb copy is limited to in-frame clones, with some not included. Of 100,000 to 150,000 clones listed, approximately 17% are singletons. Sequenced sample: PBMCs. The receptors originated from a female donor in good health and CMV-seropositive. The CDR3 runs from the conserved cysteine through the conserved F or W. The D gene is left open where the match is weak. Where a row states a size, it is once, few, many or the class of an expanded clone; other rows omit it.

TRBJ2-7 | NA | TRBV7-5 | few | 17 | TGTGCCAGAAGCTCGCAATGCCTAGCGGGGCCCTCCTACGAGCAGTACTTC | CARSSQCLAGPSYEQYF
TRBJ2-7 | TRBD1 | TRBV7-2 | NA | 15 | TGTGCCAGCAGCTTATTTGGGGACAGGCTCTACGAGCAGTACTTC | CASSLFGDRLYEQYF
TRBJ2-5 | TRBD1 | TRBV4-1 | few | 16 | TGCGCCAGCAGCCCACAGGGACAGACAGGCCAAGAGACCCAGTACTTC | CASSPQGQTGQETQYF
TRBJ1-2 | TRBD1 | TRBV10-3 | NA | 15 | TGTGCCATCAGTGGACCGGGACAGCGAAACTATGGCTACACCTTC | CAISGPGQRNYGYTF
TRBJ1-1 | NA | TRBV11-2 | few | 15 | TGTGCCAGCAGCTTAGTCACGGGGGGACGGACTGAAGCTTTCTTT | CASSLVTGGRTEAFF
TRBJ1-6 | TRBD1 | TRBV13 | few | 17 | TGTGCCAGCAGCTTTTTAGTAACGGGACAGGGGAATTCACCCCTCCACTTT | CASSFLVTGQGNSPLHF
TRBJ1-2 | NA | TRBV6-1 | few | 13 | TGTGCCAGCACCCAGGGGTGGGGCTATGGCTACACCTTC | CASTQGWGYGYTF
TRBJ2-1 | TRBD2 | TRBV4-3 | many | 16 | TGCGCCAGCAGCCAAAGACTAGCGGGATCTTACAATGAGCAGTTCTTC | CASSQRLAGSYNEQFF
TRBJ1-1 | TRBD1 | TRBV28 | few | 14 | TGTGCCAGCACCATGACAGGGTTTAACACTGAAGCTTTCTTT | CASTMTGFNTEAFF
TRBJ2-7 | TRBD1 | TRBV28 | NA | 14 | TGTGCCAGCAGTTCAATACGACAGGGAAGGAAGCAGTACTTC | CASSSIRQGRKQYF
TRBJ2-3 | TRBD2 | TRBV28 | few | 15 | TGTGCCAGCAGTTTTCGGCGGGAGGGGGCAGATACGCAGTATTTT | CASSFRREGADTQYF
TRBJ2-3 | NA | TRBV15 | few | 12 | TGTGCCACCAGCAGACTTACAGATACGCAGTATTTT | CATSRLTDTQYF
TRBJ1-2 | NA | TRBV12-5 | NA | 14 | TGTGCTAGTGGAACCGGACTGCGTAACTATGGCTACACCTTC | CASGTGLRNYGYTF
TRBJ2-7 | TRBD1 | TRBV5-1 | few | 14 | TGCGCCAGCAGCCAGTGGACAGGGGCCTACGAGCAGTACTTC | CASSQWTGAYEQYF
TRBJ1-6 | NA | TRBV28 | few | 16 | TGTGCCAGCAATTTTTTTCGGGGAACTTGGGATTCACCCCTCCACTTT | CASNFFRGTWDSPLHF
TRBJ1-1 | TRBD1 | TRBV4-3 | NA | 16 | TGCGCCAGCAGCCAGATGCCGGGACAGGGGAGCACTGAAGCTTTCTTT | CASSQMPGQGSTEAFF
TRBJ2-1 | NA | TRBV4-2 | NA | 16 | TGTGCCAGCAGCCAGTCTAACAGGGCAGGCATCGATGAGCAGTTCTTC | CASSQSNRAGIDEQFF
TRBJ2-7 | NA | TRBV2 | NA | 13 | TGTGCCAGCAGTGGGACGGGATTATACGAGCAGTACTTC | CASSGTGLYEQYF
TRBJ2-1 | NA | TRBV4-3 | few | 16 | TGCGCCAGCAGCCCTCATCCCGCCCGGCTCGGAGGGGAGCAGTTCTTC | CASSPHPARLGGEQFF
TRBJ2-7 | NA | TRBV5-6 | few | 17 | TGTGCCAGCAGCCGCGGGTCAGCTCGGTCTTTCCCCTACGAGCAGTACTTC | CASSRGSARSFPYEQYF
TRBJ2-7 | NA | TRBV11-3 | NA | 13 | TGTGCCAGCAGCCGGATACAGGGATCCGAGCAGTACTTC | CASSRIQGSEQYF
TRBJ1-2 | NA | TRBV18 | few | 16 | TGTGCCAGCTCACCACCACCAGGACTCATCCTGGGTGGCTACACCTTC | CASSPPPGLILGGYTF
TRBJ2-5 | TRBD1 | TRBV28 | few | 16 | TGTGCCAGCAGTAAATGGGGACAGGGCGACCAAGAGACCCAGTACTTC | CASSKWGQGDQETQYF
TRBJ1-1 | NA | TRBV28 | few | 14 | TGTGCCAGCAGCCTCGGGACAATATTCACTGAAGCTTTCTTT | CASSLGTIFTEAFF
TRBJ1-2 | NA | TRBV29-1 | few | 15 | TGCAGCGTGGTGAATTTAACAGGGTACGACTATGGCTACACCTTC | CSVVNLTGYDYGYTF
TRBJ2-7 | NA | TRBV30 | NA | 14 | TGTGCCTGGAGTGTACCTCGGCAGGGCTACGAGCAGTACTTC | CAWSVPRQGYEQYF
TRBJ2-7 | TRBD2 | TRBV6-5 | many | 15 | TGTGCCAGCAGCCTGCGGGGGGGAAGCTCCTACGAGCAGTACTTC | CASSLRGGSSYEQYF
TRBJ2-3 | NA | TRBV5-1 | NA | 14 | TGCGCCAGCAGCTTGGAGCTTAGCACAGATACGCAGTATTTT | CASSLELSTDTQYF
TRBJ2-3 | TRBD2 | TRBV4-3 | NA | 15 | TGCGCCAGCAGCCAAGACGGGGGGGCTTGGGATACGCAGTATTTT | CASSQDGGAWDTQYF
TRBJ2-5 | TRBD1 | TRBV28 | few | 17 | TGTGCCAGCAGTTTATGGAAGGTTGGGACAGGGTTTGAGACCCAGTACTTC | CASSLWKVGTGFETQYF
TRBJ2-5 | NA | TRBV18 | few | 15 | TGTGCCAGCTCACCATTATTCAGGGGGGCTAAGACCCAGTACTTC | CASSPLFRGAKTQYF
TRBJ2-1 | TRBD2 | TRBV28 | NA | 15 | TGTGCCAGCAGTTTATTGGTAGGGAGGGGCAATGAGCAGTTCTTC | CASSLLVGRGNEQFF
TRBJ1-5 | NA | TRBV7-2 | NA | 14 | TGTGCCAGCGCATCCGGGGTTCGCAATCAGCCCCAGCATTTT | CASASGVRNQPQHF
TRBJ2-7 | TRBD1 | TRBV27 | NA | 13 | TGTGCCAGCAGTTTTGGGACAGGGGGGGAGCAGTACTTC | CASSFGTGGEQYF
TRBJ2-5 | TRBD1 | TRBV7-9 | few | 14 | TGTGCCAGCATCAACTTACAGGGGCAAGAGACCCAGTACTTC | CASINLQGQETQYF
TRBJ2-7 | TRBD2 | TRBV28 | few | 20 | TGTGCCAGCAGTTTATTTCCTCTAACTAGCGGAGAGGTTATTCACTACGAGCAGTACTTC | CASSLFPLTSGEVIHYEQYF
TRBJ2-7 | NA | TRBV27 | NA | 13 | TGTGCCAGCAGTTTAAGGGGAGGGGGGGAGCAGTACTTC | CASSLRGGGEQYF